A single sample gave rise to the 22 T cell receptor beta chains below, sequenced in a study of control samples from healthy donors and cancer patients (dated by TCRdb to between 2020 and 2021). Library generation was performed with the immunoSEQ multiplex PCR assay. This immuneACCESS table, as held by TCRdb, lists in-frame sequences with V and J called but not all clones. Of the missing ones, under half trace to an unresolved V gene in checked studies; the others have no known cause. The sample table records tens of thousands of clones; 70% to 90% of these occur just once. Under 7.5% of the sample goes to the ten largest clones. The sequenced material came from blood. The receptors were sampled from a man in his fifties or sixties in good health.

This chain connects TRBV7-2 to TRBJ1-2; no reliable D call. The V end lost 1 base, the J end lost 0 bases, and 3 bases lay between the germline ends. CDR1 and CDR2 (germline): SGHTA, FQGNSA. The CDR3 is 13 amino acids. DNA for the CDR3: TGTGCCAGCAGCTTAGGAACTAACTATGGCTACACCTTC. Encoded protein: CASSLGTNYGYTF. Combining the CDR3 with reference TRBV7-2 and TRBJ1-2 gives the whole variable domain GAGVSQSPSNKVTEKGKDVELRCDPISGHTALYWYRQSLGQGLEFLIYFQGNSAPDKSGLPSDRFSAERTGGSVSTLTIQRTQQEDSAVYLCASSLGTNYGYTFGSGTRLTVV.

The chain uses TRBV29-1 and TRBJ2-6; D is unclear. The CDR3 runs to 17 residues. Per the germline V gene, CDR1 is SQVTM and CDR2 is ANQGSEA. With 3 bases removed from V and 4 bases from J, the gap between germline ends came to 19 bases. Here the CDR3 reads CSVERWGKDSGANVLTF. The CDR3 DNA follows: TGCAGCGTTGAGAGGTGGGGAAAAGACTCCGGGGCCAACGTCCTGACTTTC. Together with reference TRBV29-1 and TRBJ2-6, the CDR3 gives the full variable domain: SAVISQKPSRDICQRGTSLTIQCQVDSQVTMMFWYRQQPGQSLTLIATANQGSEATYESGFVIDKFPISRPNLTFSTLTVSNMSPEDSSIYLCSVERWGKDSGANVLTFGAGSRLTVL.

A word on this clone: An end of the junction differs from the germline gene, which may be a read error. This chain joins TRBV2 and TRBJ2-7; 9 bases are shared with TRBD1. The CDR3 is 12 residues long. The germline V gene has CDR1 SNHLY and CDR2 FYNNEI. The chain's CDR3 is CASRRDRVSSNF. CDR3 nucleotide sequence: TGTGCCAGCAGGCGGGACAGGGTTTCCTCTAACTTC.

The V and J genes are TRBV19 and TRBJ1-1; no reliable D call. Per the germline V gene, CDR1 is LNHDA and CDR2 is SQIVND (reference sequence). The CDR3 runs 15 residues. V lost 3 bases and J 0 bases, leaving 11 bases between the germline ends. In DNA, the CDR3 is TGTGCCAGTAGTATCCAGGCGGGCATGAACACTGAAGCTTTCTTT. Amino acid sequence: CASSIQAGMNTEAFF.

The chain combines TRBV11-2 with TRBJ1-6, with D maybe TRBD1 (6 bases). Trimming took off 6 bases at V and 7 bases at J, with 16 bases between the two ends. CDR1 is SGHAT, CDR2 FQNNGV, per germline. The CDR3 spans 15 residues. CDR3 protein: CASRQSYRENSPLHF. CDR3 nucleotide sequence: TGTGCCAGCAGACAAAGCTACAGGGAAAATTCACCCCTCCACTTT.

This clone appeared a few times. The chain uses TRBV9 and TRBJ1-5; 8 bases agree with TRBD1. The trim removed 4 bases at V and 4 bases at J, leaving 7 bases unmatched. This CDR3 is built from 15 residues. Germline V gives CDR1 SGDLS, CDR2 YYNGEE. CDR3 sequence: CASSFDDRGNQPQHF. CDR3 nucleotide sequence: TGTGCCAGCAGCTTCGATGACAGGGGAAATCAGCCCCAGCATTTT.

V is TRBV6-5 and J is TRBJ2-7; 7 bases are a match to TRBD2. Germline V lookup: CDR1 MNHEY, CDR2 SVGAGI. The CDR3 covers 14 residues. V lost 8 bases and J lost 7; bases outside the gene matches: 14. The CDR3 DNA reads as TGTGCCAGCTTTAGGAGCGGGGAAACCGGAGAGCAGTACTTC. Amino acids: CASFRSGETGEQYF.

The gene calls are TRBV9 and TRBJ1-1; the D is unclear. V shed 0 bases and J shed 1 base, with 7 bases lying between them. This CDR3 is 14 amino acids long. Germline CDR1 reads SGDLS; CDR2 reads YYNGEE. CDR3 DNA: TGTGCCAGCAGCGTAGTTCCACAGAACACTGAAGCTTTCTTT. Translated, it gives CASSVVPQNTEAFF.

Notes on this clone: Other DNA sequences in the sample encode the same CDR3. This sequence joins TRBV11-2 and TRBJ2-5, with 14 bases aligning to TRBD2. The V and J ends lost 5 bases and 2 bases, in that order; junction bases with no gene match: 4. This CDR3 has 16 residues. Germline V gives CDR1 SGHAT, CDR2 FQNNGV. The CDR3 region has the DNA TGTGCCAGCAGCCCCCGACTAGCGGGGGGGCAAGAGACCCAGTACTTC. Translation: CASSPRLAGGQETQYF.

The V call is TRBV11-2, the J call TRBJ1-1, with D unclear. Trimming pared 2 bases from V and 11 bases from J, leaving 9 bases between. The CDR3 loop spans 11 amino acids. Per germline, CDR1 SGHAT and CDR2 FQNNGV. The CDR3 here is CASSLHERAFF. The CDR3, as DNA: TGTGCCAGCAGCTTACACGAGAGGGCTTTCTTT. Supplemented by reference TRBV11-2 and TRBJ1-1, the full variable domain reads EAGVAQSPRYKIIEKRQSVAFWCNPISGHATLYWYQQILGQGPKLLIQFQNNGVVDDSQLPKDRFSAERLKGVDSTLKIQPAKLEDSAVYLCASSLHERAFFGQGTRLTVV.

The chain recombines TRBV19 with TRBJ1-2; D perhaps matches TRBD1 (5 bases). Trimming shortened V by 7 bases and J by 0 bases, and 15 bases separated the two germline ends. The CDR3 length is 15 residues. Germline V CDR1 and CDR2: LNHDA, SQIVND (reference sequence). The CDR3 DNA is TGTGCCAGTACCATAGGGACCGCTGCTAACTATGGCTACACCTTC. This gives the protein CASTIGTAANYGYTF. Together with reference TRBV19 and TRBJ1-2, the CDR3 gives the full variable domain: DGGITQSPKYLFRKEGQNVTLSCEQNLNHDAMYWYRQDPGQGLRLIYYSQIVNDFQKGDIAEGYSVSREKKESFPLTVTSAQKNPTAFYLCASTIGTAANYGYTFGSGTRLTVV.

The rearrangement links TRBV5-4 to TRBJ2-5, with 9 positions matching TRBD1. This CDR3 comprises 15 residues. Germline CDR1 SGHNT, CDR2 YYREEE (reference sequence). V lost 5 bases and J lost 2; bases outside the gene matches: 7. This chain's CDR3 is CASRPRTGEQETQYF. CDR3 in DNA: TGTGCCAGCAGGCCTCGGACAGGGGAACAAGAGACCCAGTACTTC.

CDR3 bases: TGTGCCACCAGTGACCCGGGACTAGGGGATGCGCAGTTCTTC. Translation gives CATSDPGLGDAQFF. The V gene is TRBV24-1, the J gene TRBJ2-1, with TRBD2 identical over 8 bases. Per the germline V gene, CDR1 is KGHDR and CDR2 is SFDVKD. Trimming cost V 4 bases and J 12 bases; bases outside gene matches: 10. This CDR3 has 14 residues.

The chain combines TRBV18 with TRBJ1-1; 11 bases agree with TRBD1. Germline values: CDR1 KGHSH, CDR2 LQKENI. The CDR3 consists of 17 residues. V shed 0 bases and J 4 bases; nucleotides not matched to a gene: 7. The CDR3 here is CASSPPGQGGKSTEAFF. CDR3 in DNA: TGTGCCAGCTCACCACCGGGACAGGGGGGGAAGAGCACTGAAGCTTTCTTT.

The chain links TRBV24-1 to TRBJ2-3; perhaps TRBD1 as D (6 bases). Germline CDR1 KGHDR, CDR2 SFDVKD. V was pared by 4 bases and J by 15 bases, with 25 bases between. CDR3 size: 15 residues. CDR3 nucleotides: TGTGCCACCAGTGAGCGGGCAGGGGATAGGGGGTTGAAATATTTT. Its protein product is CATSERAGDRGLKYF.

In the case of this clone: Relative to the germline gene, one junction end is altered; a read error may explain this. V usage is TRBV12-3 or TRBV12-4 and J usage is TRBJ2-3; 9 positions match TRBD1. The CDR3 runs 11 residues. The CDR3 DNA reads TGTGCCAGCAGTCCGGGACAGGGAACAACTTTT. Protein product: CASSPGQGTTF.

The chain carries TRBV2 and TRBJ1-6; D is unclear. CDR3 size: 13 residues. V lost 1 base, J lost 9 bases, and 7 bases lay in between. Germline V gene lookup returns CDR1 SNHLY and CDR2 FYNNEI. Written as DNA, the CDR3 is TGTGCCAGCAGTGAAGGGGGTGGTTCACCCCTCCACTTT. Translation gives CASSEGGGSPLHF. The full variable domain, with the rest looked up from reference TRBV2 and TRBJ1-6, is EPEVTQTPSHQVTQMGQEVILRCVPISNHLYFYWYRQILGQKVEFLVSFYNNEISEKSEIFDDQFSVERPDGSNFTLKIRSTKLEDSAMYFCASSEGGGSPLHFGNGTRLTVT.

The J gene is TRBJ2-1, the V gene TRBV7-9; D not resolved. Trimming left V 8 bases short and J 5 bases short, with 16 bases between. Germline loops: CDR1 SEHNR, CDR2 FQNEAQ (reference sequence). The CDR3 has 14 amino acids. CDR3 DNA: TGTGCCAGCGGTCACGCCCTGAGGAACAATGAGCAGTTCTTC. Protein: CASGHALRNNEQFF.

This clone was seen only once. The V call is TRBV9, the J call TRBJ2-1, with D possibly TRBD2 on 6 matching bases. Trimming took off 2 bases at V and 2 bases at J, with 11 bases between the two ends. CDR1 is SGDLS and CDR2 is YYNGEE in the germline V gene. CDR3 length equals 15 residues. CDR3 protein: CASSVGGNPYNEQFF. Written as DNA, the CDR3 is TGTGCCAGCAGCGTGGGGGGAAACCCCTACAATGAGCAGTTCTTC.

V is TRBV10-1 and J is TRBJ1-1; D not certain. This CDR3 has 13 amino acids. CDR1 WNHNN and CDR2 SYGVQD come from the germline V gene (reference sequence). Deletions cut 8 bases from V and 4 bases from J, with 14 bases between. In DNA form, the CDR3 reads TGCGCCAGCTCCAACGGCCTGACCACTGAAGCTTTCTTT. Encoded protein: CASSNGLTTEAFF.

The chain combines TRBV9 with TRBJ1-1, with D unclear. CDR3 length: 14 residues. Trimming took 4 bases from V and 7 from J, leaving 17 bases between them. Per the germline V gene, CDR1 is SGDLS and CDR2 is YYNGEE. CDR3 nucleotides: TGTGCCAGCAGCACCGGGCCGGAGGGTATTGAAGCTTTCTTT. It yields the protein CASSTGPEGIEAFF. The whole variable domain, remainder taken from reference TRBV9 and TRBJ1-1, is DSGVTQTPKHLITATGQRVTLRCSPRSGDLSVYWYQQSLDQGLQFLIQYYNGEERAKGNILERFSAQQFPDLHSELNLSSLELGDSALYFCASSTGPEGIEAFFGQGTRLTVV.

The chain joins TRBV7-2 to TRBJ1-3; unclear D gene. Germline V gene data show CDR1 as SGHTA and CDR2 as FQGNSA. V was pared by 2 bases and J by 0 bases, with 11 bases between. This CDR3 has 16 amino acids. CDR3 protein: CASSLIGTASGNTIYF. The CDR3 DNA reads TGTGCCAGCAGCTTAATTGGCACCGCCTCTGGAAACACCATATATTTT.